The clone carrying this T cell receptor beta chain was picked up one time. Trimming took 5 bases from V and 5 from J; bases not matched to a gene: 8. The CDR3 totals 15 residues. From germline, CDR1 is SEHNR and CDR2 FQNEAQ (reference sequence). This sample is drawn from a study of blood T cell repertoires in COVID-19. About the study: Sites across the United States, Italy and Spain contributed samples from acute and convalescent COVID-19. The analysed material was cDNA or gDNA that came from T cells, B-cell-depleted T cells, or PBMCs.

Method: immunoSEQ multiplex PCR; TCRdb's copy keeps in-frame clones and lacks some. The table lists around 150,000 clones, about 83% of them singletons. During active infection, Seattle patients enrolled and were then monitored through disease. What was sequenced was peripheral blood. The sequence was obtained from a woman in her seventies with COVID-19, enrolled during active disease. The gene calls are TRBV7-9 and TRBJ1-1; 10 positions match TRBD1. CDR3 coding DNA: TGTGCCAGCAGCGCAACCGGGACAGGGGTTACTGAAGCTTTCTTT. Translated, it gives CASSATGTGVTEAFF.